The sequence of this T cell receptor beta chain was determined in a study of technical replicates of blood from a handful of donors. This CDR3 has 20 amino acids. The junction had 19 bases not matched to a gene; V was cut back by 4 bases and J by 2 bases. The germline V gene has CDR1 LNHDA and CDR2 SQIVND (reference sequence). TCRdb's table, derived via immunoSEQ multiplex PCR, lists solely in-frame clones and lacks some. The data show fewer than 100,000 clones, about 91% seen once. Material for sequencing was T cells isolated from PBMCs. The sequence was collected from a human donor in good health. The chain couples TRBV19 to TRBJ2-7; TRBD2 aligns across 11 bases. DNA for the CDR3: TGTGCCAGTAGTACCACAGGTCCGGGACTAGCGGAGCCGCGGGCCTACGAGCAGTACTTC. Its translation is CASSTTGPGLAEPRAYEQYF.